This T cell receptor beta chain was recorded in a study of cytomegalovirus exposure and HLA in healthy donors. As for the study in general: The approximately 120 validation repertoires were reported in a later analysis to have been generated on the same platform as the roughly 700 first-cohort repertoires.

The CDR3 contains 14 residues. V lost 2 bases, J lost 1 base, and 8 bases lay in between. Germline CDR1 reads MNHEY; CDR2 reads SMNVEV (reference sequence). Study results and limitations: Among TCR beta chains, those listed as cytomegalovirus-associated numbered around 180. Specific recognition of CMV antigens was confirmed in vitro for three chains (all CMV-associated).

Separate from the approximately 720-subject first cohort, the 120-subject validation cohort was the one that the donors belonged to. For this clone: What it binds is not known.

The protocol was immunoSEQ multiplex PCR, while the TCRdb copy is restricted to in-frame clones and leaves out a portion. The sample has 200,000 or so clones; around nine tenths are singletons. The J gene is TRBJ2-5, the V gene TRBV27; no clear D gene. This clonotype was sampled from a young woman in good health and CMV-seronegative. The sequenced sample was PBMCs. The CDR3 reads CASSLQAIQETQYF. The CDR3 bases are TGTGCCAGCAGTTTACAGGCCATCCAAGAGACCCAGTACTTC.